This is a list of T cell receptor beta chains from one sample in a study of human T cells and chemical hapten exposure. TCRdb re-called the RACE reads through MiXCR, storing one row per CDR3 protein. The sample yields more than 100,000 distinct CDR3 sequences, approximately 11% seen once. The sample was whole blood, taken in connection with sensitization to the hapten diphenylcyclopropenone (DPC). These receptors originate from a woman aged 45-60 years with alopecia areata. Some clones in this sample may be carry-over from other donors' samples. The CDR3 runs from the conserved cysteine through the conserved F or W. A D gene is named only where the DNA matches it firmly. Clone size appears in some rows only: once, few, many, or a class for an expanded clone.

>TRBV7-2|TRBJ1-6|few|.
TGTGCCAGCAGCTTAGTCGGAGGAGGGGCTGGCTCACCCCTCCACTTT
CASSLVGGGAGSPLHF
>TRBV7-9|TRBJ1-2|.|.
TGTGCCAGCAGCTCCACGGGACCAAGGAACTACACCTTC
CASSSTGPRNYTF
>TRBV5-1|TRBJ2-7|many|.
TGCGCCAGCAGCGACGCCTCCTCCTCCTACGAGCAGTACTTC
CASSDASSSYEQYF
>TRBV4-3|TRBJ2-7|many|.
TGCGCCAGCAGCCAAGACCACGGCCCCTCCTACGAGCAGTACTTC
CASSQDHGPSYEQYF
>TRBV7-2|TRBJ2-3|many|.
TGTGCCAGCAGCCCAAAATCCCCAGATACGCAGTATTTT
CASSPKSPDTQYF
>TRBV4-2|TRBJ1-1|.|.
TGTGCCAGCAGCCAAAGGGGGTTAAACACTGAAGCTTTCTTT
CASSQRGLNTEAFF
>TRBV4-1|TRBJ2-3|.|TRBD1
TGCGCCAGCAGCCAAGACGGGACAGGAGATACGCAGTATTTT
CASSQDGTGDTQYF
>TRBV5-1|TRBJ1-1|many|TRBD1
TGCGCCAGCCAGGGGGCCGCGGCAGCTTTCTTT
CASQGAAAAFF
>TRBV18|TRBJ1-2|many|.
TGTGCCAGCTCACCAGGCCCGCCGGATGTATCAGGCTACACCTTC
CASSPGPPDVSGYTF
>TRBV6-6|TRBJ1-5|few|.
TGTGCCAGCCGGACGGAGAGCAATCAGCCCCAGCATTTT
CASRTESNQPQHF
>TRBV9|TRBJ2-3|.|.
TGTGCCAGCAGCGACGGGACGTACGTAGGCACAGATACGCAGTATTTT
CASSDGTYVGTDTQYF
>TRBV6-1|TRBJ2-7|.|TRBD2
TGTGCCAGCAGTGAAGGACCTAGCGGGAGCTACGAGCAGTACTTC
CASSEGPSGSYEQYF
>TRBV30|TRBJ1-1|.|.
TGTGCCTGGGGTGGGATGAACACTGAAGCTTTCTTT
CAWGGMNTEAFF